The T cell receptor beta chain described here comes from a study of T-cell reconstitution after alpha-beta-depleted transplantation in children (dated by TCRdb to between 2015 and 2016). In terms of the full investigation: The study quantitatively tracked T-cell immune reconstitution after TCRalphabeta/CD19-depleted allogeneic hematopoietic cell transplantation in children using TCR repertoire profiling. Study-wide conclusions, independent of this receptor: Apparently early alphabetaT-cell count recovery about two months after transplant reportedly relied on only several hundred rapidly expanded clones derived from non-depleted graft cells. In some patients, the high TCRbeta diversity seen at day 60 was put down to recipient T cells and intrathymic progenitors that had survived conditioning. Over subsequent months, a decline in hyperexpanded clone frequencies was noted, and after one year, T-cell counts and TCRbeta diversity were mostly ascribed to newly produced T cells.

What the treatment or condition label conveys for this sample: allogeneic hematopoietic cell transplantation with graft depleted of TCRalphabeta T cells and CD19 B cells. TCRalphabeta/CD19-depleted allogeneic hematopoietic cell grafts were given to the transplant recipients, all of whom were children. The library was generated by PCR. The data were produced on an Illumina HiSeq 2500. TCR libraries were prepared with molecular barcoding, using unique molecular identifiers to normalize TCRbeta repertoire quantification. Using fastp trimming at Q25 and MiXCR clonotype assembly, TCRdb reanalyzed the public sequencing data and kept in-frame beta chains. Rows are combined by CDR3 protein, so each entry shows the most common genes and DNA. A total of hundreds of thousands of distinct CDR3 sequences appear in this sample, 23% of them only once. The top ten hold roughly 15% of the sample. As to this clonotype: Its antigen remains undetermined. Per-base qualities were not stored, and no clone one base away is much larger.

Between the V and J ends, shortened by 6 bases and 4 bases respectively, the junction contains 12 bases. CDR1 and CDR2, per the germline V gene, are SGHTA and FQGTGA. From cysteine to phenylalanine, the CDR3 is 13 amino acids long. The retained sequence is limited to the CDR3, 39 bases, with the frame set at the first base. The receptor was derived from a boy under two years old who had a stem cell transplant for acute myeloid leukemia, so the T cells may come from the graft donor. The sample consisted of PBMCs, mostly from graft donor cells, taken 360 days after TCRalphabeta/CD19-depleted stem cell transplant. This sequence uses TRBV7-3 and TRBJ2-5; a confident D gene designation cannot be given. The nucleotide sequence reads TGTGCCAGCAGTCTCGCATCAGTAGAGACCCAGTACTTC. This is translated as CASSLASVETQYF.